This TCR beta chain was obtained from a study of PD-1 blockade in classical Hodgkin lymphoma. On the study more broadly: It was nivolumab at 3 mg/kg, given intravenously every 2 weeks, that patients received. Overall study findings and caveats: Reports indicated that newly diagnosed patients had lower baseline TCR diversity than healthy donors did. At C4D1, TCR diversity had climbed significantly for CD4+ cells, though not for CD8+ cells. Nivolumab initiation under 1 year post-ASCT meant exclusion.

Generated by immunoSEQ multiplex PCR, the TCRdb table keeps only in-frame clones and is missing some. The profile shows tens of thousands of clones, around nine tenths of them singletons. Time point here: cycle 4 day 1 (C4D1), after 6 weeks of nivolumab. Every one of the patients relapsed after autologous stem cell transplantation (brentuximab vedotin exposure was variable). The CDR3 contains 17 residues. Trimming cost V 3 bases and J 4 bases; bases outside gene matches: 11. From germline, CDR1 is MGHRA and CDR2 YSYEKL. Concerning this clone itself: Its antigen remains unidentified.

Sequencing used peripheral blood mononuclear cells (PBMCs), obtained before the fourth cycle of nivolumab. The receptor was derived from a human donor with classical Hodgkin lymphoma. The V and J genes are TRBV4-1 and TRBJ2-3; 9 nucleotides align to TRBD1. CDR3 sequence reads: CASSQDTGTGIPDTQYF. In DNA form, the CDR3 reads TGCGCCAGCAGCCAGGACACCGGGACAGGGATACCAGATACGCAGTATTTT.